This T cell receptor beta chain was observed in a study of early T cells in non-severe SARS-CoV-2 infection. In TCRdb, the 5' RACE reads were re-called with MiXCR into one record per CDR3 protein. The data contain about 52,000 distinct CDR3 sequences, around a tenth of them seen just once; the ten biggest clones take up roughly 10%. This clonotype occurred many times. The junction had 5 bases not matched to a gene; V was cut back by 5 bases and J by 4 bases. Per germline, CDR1 SEHNR and CDR2 FQNEAQ (reference sequence). The CDR3 consists of 14 residues. The chain couples TRBV7-9 to TRBJ1-1; 9 bases are a match to TRBD1. This receptor was obtained from an adult who was a healthcare worker with PCR-confirmed SARS-CoV-2 infection or an uninfected control (not recorded which). Sequencing used whole blood. The chain's CDR3 is CASSQQGASTEAFF. In nucleotides, the CDR3 is TGTGCCAGCAGCCAACAGGGGGCCAGCACTGAAGCTTTCTTT.